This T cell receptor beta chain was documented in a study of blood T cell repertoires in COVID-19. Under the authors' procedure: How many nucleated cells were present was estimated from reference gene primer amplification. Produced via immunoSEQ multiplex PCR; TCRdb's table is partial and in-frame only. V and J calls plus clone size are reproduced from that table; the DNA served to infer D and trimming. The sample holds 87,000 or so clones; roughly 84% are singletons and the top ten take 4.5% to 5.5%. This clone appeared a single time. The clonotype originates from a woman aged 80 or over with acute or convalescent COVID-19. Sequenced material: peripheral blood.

CDR3 in amino acids: CASSLPGTAQPQHF. For the CDR3, the DNA is TGTGCCAGCAGCCTCCCCGGGACAGCGCAGCCCCAGCATTTT. The V call is TRBV6-2 or TRBV6-3, the J call TRBJ1-5; 7 nucleotides agree with TRBD1. This CDR3 is 14 amino acids long. The trim removed 6 bases at V and 7 bases at J, leaving 9 bases unmatched. In germline, CDR1 is MNHEY, CDR2 SVGEGT.